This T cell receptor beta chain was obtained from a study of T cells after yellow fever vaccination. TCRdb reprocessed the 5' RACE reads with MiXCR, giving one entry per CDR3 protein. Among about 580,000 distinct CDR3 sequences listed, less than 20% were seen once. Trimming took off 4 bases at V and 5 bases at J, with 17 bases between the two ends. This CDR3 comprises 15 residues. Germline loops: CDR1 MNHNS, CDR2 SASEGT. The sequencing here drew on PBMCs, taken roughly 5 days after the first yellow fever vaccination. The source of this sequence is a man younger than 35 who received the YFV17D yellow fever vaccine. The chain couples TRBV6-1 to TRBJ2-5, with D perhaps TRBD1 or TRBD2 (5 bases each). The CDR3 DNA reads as TGTGCCAGCAGTGGATCCGATGGGGGTGCGGAGACCCAGTACTTC. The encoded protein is CASSGSDGGAETQYF.